This T cell receptor (beta chain) was recorded in a study of metastatic and nonmetastatic thyroid tumors. Study overall: For malignant and benign thyroid patients, tumor or nodule tissue and blood were the sources whose repertoires were compared. Whole-study results and caveats: Malignant thyroid tumors reportedly had TCR beta diversity that was significantly higher than in benign nodules, in blood and tumor.

The CDR3 has 13 amino acids. Germline lookup yields CDR1 SQVTM and CDR2 ANQGSEA. Germline trimming cut 4 bases from V and 4 bases from J; bases unmatched to any gene: 5. As to this clone: Its antigen remains unidentified.

All patients were untreated before thyroid surgery. The authors' processing: A classifier for distant metastasis in papillary thyroid cancer was constructed using CDR3 differences observed across clinicopathological groups. Through MiXCR, TCRdb re-clonotyped the PCR reads. These V and J calls derive from TCRdb rather than the authors' analysis. In the table there are roughly 20,000 clones, about a third of which are singletons. The V gene is TRBV29-1, the J gene TRBJ2-5, with TRBD2 matching 8 bases. The sequenced sample consisted of tumor tissue. This TCR was recovered from a female donor with papillary thyroid cancer or a benign thyroid nodule (not recorded which). Some clones in this sample may be carry-over from other donors' samples. The CDR3 nucleotides read TGCAGCGTTGTTACGCTAGCGGGAGAGACCCAGTACTTC. The encoded protein is CSVVTLAGETQYF.